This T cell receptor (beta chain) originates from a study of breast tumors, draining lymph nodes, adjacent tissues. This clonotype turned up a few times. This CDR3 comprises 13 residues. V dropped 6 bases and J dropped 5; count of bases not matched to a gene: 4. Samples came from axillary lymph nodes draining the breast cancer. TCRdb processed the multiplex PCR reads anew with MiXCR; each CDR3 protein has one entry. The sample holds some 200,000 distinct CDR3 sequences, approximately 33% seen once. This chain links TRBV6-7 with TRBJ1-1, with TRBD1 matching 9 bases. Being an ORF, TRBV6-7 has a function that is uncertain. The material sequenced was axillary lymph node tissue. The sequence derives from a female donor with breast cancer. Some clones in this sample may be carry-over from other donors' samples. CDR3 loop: CASRKDRGTEAFF. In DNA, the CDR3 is TGTGCCAGCAGGAAGGACAGGGGAACTGAAGCTTTCTTT.